These 17 T cell receptor beta chains originate from one sample sequenced in a study of CD8 T cells in ankylosing spondylitis (TCRdb year 2017). Receptor amplification or capture employed 5' RACE. Sequenced on an Illumina HiSeq 2500. The public reads were reprocessed in TCRdb via fastp at Q25 and MiXCR, keeping in-frame beta chains. CDR3 protein duplicates are merged, each entry listing the most common genes and DNA. The sample profile shows 350,000 to 450,000 distinct CDR3 sequences; roughly 27% of them were found once. The top ten clones comprise about 1% of the sample. What these receptors recognize is not known. The paper as a whole reports these results and caveats: A TCR beta motif made up of about eight highly homologous amino acid variants appeared to be characteristic of blood from ankylosing spondylitis patients.

Sequencing used blood, either unsorted or a sorted T cell fraction (not recorded which). Receptor source: a male donor with ankylosing spondylitis.

This chain joins TRBV4-2 and TRBJ2-2; 11 nucleotides align to TRBD2. Germline-derived CDR1 and CDR2 are LGHNA and YNFKEQ. CDR3 length: 15 amino acids. The junction had 6 bases not matched to a gene; V was cut back by 5 bases and J by 7 bases. Here the CDR3 reads CASSLAGGPIGELFF. CDR3 bases: TGTGCCAGCAGCTTAGCGGGAGGGCCGATCGGGGAGCTGTTTTTT.

This clonotype occurred a few times. The V call is TRBV2, the J call TRBJ2-4; D ambiguous. The CDR3 contains 14 residues. Germline CDR1 is SNHLY and CDR2 is FYNNEI. V was shortened by 1 base and J by 6 bases, with 10 bases between the two germline ends. CDR3 loop: CASSEDTMGNIQYF. The CDR3 DNA follows: TGTGCCAGCAGTGAAGACACTATGGGAAACATTCAGTACTTC.

This clonotype appeared a few times. This chain links TRBV7-9 with TRBJ1-6, with 7 bases lining up with TRBD1. Germline CDR1 SEHNR, CDR2 FQNEAQ (reference sequence). V dropped 5 bases and J dropped 8; count of bases not matched to a gene: 9. This CDR3 has 15 residues. CDR3 sequence: CASSPEGALDSPLHF. The CDR3 region has the DNA TGTGCCAGCAGCCCCGAGGGGGCGCTTGATTCACCCCTCCACTTT.

This clonotype was observed a few times. The chain combines TRBV28 with TRBJ2-1; D is possibly TRBD2 (7 bases). Looked up from germline, CDR1 is MDHEN and CDR2 is SYDVKM. This CDR3 has 16 residues. The V end lost 11 bases, the J end lost 0 bases, and 20 bases lay between the germline ends. As DNA, the CDR3 is TGTGCCCTAAGGGGGGGAACCGCAAGCTCCTACAATGAGCAGTTCTTC. It specifies CALRGGTASSYNEQFF.

This clonotype was picked up a small number of times. V and J are TRBV5-1 and TRBJ1-5; D not resolved. The CDR3 has 15 residues. V lost 0 bases, J lost 2 bases, and 9 bases lay in between. Germline CDR1 and CDR2: SGHRS and YFSETQ. This CDR3 reads CASSLEGVGNQPQHF. The DNA of the CDR3 is TGCGCCAGCAGCTTGGAAGGAGTGGGCAATCAGCCCCAGCATTTT.

Only a few counts were recorded for this clonotype. This CDR3 reads CASSQDINQPQHF. The CDR3 DNA sequence: TGCGCCAGCAGCCAAGATATAAATCAGCCCCAGCATTTT. The chain employs TRBV4-1 and TRBJ1-5; no reliable D call. Between the trimmed V and J ends, which lost 0 bases and 4 bases, there was a span of 4 bases. Germline lookup yields CDR1 MGHRA and CDR2 YSYEKL. This CDR3 is 13 amino acids long.

This clonotype was recorded a few times. The chain carries TRBV3-1 and TRBJ2-2, with TRBD2 identical over 9 bases. This CDR3 has 15 residues. Trimming removed 6 bases from V and 7 bases from J; junction bases left unmatched: 9. CDR1 is LGHDT and CDR2 is YNNKEL in the germline V gene (reference sequence). The CDR3 loop reads CASSQLAGTGGELFF. CDR3 sequence (DNA): TGTGCCAGCAGTCAGCTAGCGGGAACGGGCGGGGAGCTGTTTTTT.

The table lists this clonotype with many counts. The chain uses TRBV5-1 and TRBJ2-2; TRBD2 might be the D (6 bases). The CDR3 has 14 residues. Trimming stripped 3 bases from V and 0 bases from J, with 6 bases between. The V gene's germline CDR1 is SGHRS and CDR2 YFSETQ. The CDR3 nucleotides are TGCGCCAGCAGCTGGGGGGCGAACACCGGGGAGCTGTTTTTT. It yields the protein CASSWGANTGELFF.

This clonotype was observed a few times. V is TRBV10-3 and J is TRBJ2-3, with no clear D. The CDR3 runs 14 residues. Trimming stripped 0 bases from V and 2 bases from J, with 6 bases between. Germline CDR1 and CDR2: ENHRY and SYGVKD. CDR3 nucleotides: TGTGCCATCAGTGAGTCGTATCTCACAGATACGCAGTATTTT. The encoded protein is CAISESYLTDTQYF.

V gene TRBV5-1 combines with J gene TRBJ2-1; D tentatively reads TRBD1 or TRBD2 (5 bases each). Germline V gene lookup returns CDR1 SGHRS and CDR2 YFSETQ. The CDR3 is 15 residues long. V lost 4 bases to trimming and J lost 8 bases, with 19 bases between them. Here the CDR3 DNA reads TGCGCCAGCAGCCTAGCAGGGCGCTACGGCTATGAGCAGTTCTTC. Its translation: CASSLAGRYGYEQFF.

The chain uses TRBV27 and TRBJ2-2; no clear D. The CDR3 totals 16 residues. From germline, CDR1 is MNHEY and CDR2 SMNVEV (reference sequence). The ends were cut back, 1 base at V and 9 bases at J, with 18 bases in the middle. The CDR3 is CASSLLALSGSRELFF. The CDR3 bases are TGTGCCAGCAGTTTATTGGCGCTAAGTGGCAGCCGGGAGCTGTTTTTT.

This clonotype showed up just a few times. The chain combines TRBV5-1 with TRBJ1-6; D uncertain. The CDR3 runs to 17 residues. The V gene lost 4 bases and the J gene lost 1 base, with 15 bases spanning the gap. The V gene's germline CDR1 is SGHRS and CDR2 YFSETQ. CDR3 residues: CASSIGGVESYNSPLHF. In DNA form, the CDR3 reads TGCGCCAGCAGCATTGGCGGGGTAGAGTCCTATAATTCACCCCTCCACTTT.

This clonotype has a single count. This rearrangement joins TRBV27 to TRBJ2-2; D uncertain. This CDR3 region has 14 residues. Trimming left V 2 bases short and J 3 bases short, with 7 bases between. Germline V CDR1 and CDR2: MNHEY, SMNVEV (reference sequence). The CDR3 region has the DNA TGTGCCAGCAGTTTAAATTTCGACACCGGGGAGCTGTTTTTT. Encoded protein: CASSLNFDTGELFF.

This clonotype was seen more than once but under ten times. The genes are TRBV5-4 and TRBJ2-5; TRBD1 or TRBD2 may be the D gene (5 bases each). Per germline, CDR1 SGHNT and CDR2 YYREEE (reference sequence). There are 14 residues in the CDR3. Between the trimmed V and J ends, which lost 4 bases and 4 bases, there was a span of 14 bases. The CDR3 region is CASSDDSRGETQYF. The CDR3 DNA sequence: TGTGCCAGCAGCGATGACAGTCGGGGAGAGACCCAGTACTTC.

In nucleotides, the CDR3 is TGCAGTGCTCCCTCCCCAAGGGGGCTAAACAATGAGCAGTTCTTC. Translation: CSAPSPRGLNNEQFF. V is TRBV20-1 and J is TRBJ2-1, with 7 bases aligning to TRBD1. Germline CDR1 is DFQATT and CDR2 is SNEGSKA (reference sequence). J gave up 5 bases and V 5 bases, and 12 bases lay outside the gene matches. CDR3 length: 15 residues.

This clonotype was seen a handful of times. The rearrangement links TRBV5-1 to TRBJ2-7; possible D gene TRBD2, 5 bases. Germline CDR1 is SGHRS and CDR2 is YFSETQ. The CDR3 runs 13 residues. Trimming removed 4 bases at V and 5 bases at J, with 13 bases between. For the CDR3, the DNA is TGCGCCAGCAGCCCGAGGGCCGCAGACGAGCAGTACTTC. Translating it yields CASSPRAADEQYF.

This clonotype has just a few counts. V gene TRBV5-1 combines with J gene TRBJ2-5, with D uncertain. The germline gives CDR1 SGHRS, CDR2 YFSETQ. This CDR3 spans 13 amino acids. V was pared by 5 bases and J by 0 bases, with 8 bases between. The CDR3 is CASRESNQETQYF. The CDR3 DNA reads TGCGCCAGCAGAGAGAGCAACCAAGAGACCCAGTACTTC.